The present T cell receptor (beta chain) was sequenced within a study of blood T cell repertoires in COVID-19. Across the study: Sites in the United States, Italy and Spain provided acute and convalescent COVID-19 samples. From T cells, B-cell-depleted T cells, or PBMCs came the material, which was cDNA or gDNA.

J lost 6 bases, V lost 4 bases, and 8 bases had no gene match. The V gene's germline CDR1 is MNHEY and CDR2 SVGAGI. This CDR3 has 14 residues. Authors' data handling: Estimation of nucleated cell counts relied on the amplification of reference gene primers. Sequencing was performed with immunoSEQ multiplex PCR; in TCRdb, only in-frame clones are kept and a portion is missing. V and J calls and clone size are those listed in that table; D and trimming were worked out from the DNA. The sample has about 120,000 clones, 90% seen once. Sample: peripheral blood. The origin of this receptor is a human donor with active COVID-19. The donor label of this sample is uncertain. V usage is TRBV6-5 and J usage is TRBJ1-1; 7 bases map to TRBD1. The CDR3 reads CASSFERTGAEAFF. In DNA, the CDR3 is TGTGCCAGCAGTTTCGAACGAACAGGGGCTGAAGCTTTCTTT.